Here is one T cell receptor beta chain with its context. Followed over time, Seattle patients had been enrolled while infection was active. The ends were cut back, 3 bases at V and 8 bases at J, with 15 bases in the middle. This CDR3 has 14 residues. The V gene's germline CDR1 is SGDLS and CDR2 YYNGEE. The source of the sample is a study of blood T cell repertoires in COVID-19. About the study: Researchers got acute and convalescent COVID-19 samples from the United States, Italy and Spain. Sources were T cells, B-cell-depleted T cells, or PBMCs; the material itself was cDNA or gDNA.

In the authors' workflow: Amplification from reference gene primers served as the basis for estimated nucleated cell counts. TCRdb's copy holds only in-frame clones and misses some; the assay was immunoSEQ multiplex PCR. Clone size and the V and J calls come from that table; the DNA yielded D and trimming. Here the sample spans around 60,000 clones, about three quarters being singletons. The chain uses TRBV9 and TRBJ2-1, with D perhaps matching TRBD1 (5 bases). Sequenced material: peripheral blood. This TCR derives from a man aged 30 to 39 with COVID-19, enrolled during active disease. The CDR3 sequence: CASSASTVRDEQFF. The CDR3 DNA is TGTGCCAGCAGCGCCTCGACAGTTAGGGATGAGCAGTTCTTC.